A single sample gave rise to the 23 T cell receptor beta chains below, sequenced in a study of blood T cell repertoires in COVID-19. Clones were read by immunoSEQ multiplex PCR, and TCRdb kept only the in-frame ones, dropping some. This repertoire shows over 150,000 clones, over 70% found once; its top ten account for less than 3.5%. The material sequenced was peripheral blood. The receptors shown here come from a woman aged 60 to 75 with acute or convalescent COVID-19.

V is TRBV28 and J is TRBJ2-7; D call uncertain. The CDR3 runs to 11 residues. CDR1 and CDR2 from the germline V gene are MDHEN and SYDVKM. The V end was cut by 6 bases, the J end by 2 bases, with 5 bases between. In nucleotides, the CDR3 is TGTGCCAGCAGATCCACCTACGAGCAGTACTTC. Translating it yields CASRSTYEQYF.

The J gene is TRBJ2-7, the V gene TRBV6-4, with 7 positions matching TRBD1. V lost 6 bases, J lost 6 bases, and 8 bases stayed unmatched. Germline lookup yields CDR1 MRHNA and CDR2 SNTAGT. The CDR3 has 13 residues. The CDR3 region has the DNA TGTGCCAGCAGCGACAGGGTGGGGCTCGAGCAGTACTTC. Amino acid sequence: CASSDRVGLEQYF.

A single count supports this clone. The CDR3 nucleotides are TGTGCCATCAGTGGGACAGGAGGAGGCTACACCTTC. This encodes CAISGTGGGYTF. This chain joins TRBV10-3 and TRBJ1-2; 7 bases line up with TRBD1. This CDR3 has 12 amino acids. CDR1 is ENHRY and CDR2 is SYGVKD in the germline V gene. V lost 4 bases, J lost 8 bases, and 4 bases stayed unmatched.

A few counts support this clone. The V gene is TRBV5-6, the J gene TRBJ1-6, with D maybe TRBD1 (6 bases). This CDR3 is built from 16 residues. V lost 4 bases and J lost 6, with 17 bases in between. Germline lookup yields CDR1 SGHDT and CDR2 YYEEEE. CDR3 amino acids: CASSTLGQHPNSPLHF. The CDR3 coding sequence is TGTGCCAGCAGCACCCTCGGACAGCACCCTAATTCACCCCTCCACTTT.

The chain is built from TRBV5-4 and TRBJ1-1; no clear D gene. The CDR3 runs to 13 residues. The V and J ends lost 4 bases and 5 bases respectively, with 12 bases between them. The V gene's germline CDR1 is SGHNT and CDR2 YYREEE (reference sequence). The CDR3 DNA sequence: TGTGCCAGCAGCCCTCTTTCCGGTACTGAAGCTTTCTTT. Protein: CASSPLSGTEAFF.

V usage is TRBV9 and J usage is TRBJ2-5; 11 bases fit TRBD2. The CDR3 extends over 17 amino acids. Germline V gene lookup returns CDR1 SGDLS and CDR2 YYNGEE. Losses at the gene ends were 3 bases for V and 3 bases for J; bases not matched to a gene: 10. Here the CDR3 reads CASSEGTSGIPKETQYF. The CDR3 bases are TGTGCCAGCAGCGAAGGGACTAGCGGAATACCTAAAGAGACCCAGTACTTC.

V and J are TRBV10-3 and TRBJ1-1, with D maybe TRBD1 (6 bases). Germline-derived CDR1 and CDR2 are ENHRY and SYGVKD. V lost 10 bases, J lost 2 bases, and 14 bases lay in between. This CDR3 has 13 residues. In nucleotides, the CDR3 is TGTGCCACCAAGGGACAACTTAACACTGAAGCTTTCTTT. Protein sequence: CATKGQLNTEAFF.

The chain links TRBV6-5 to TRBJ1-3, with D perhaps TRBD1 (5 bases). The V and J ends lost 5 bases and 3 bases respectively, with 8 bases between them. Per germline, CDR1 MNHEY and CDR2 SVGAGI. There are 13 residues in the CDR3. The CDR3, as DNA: TGTGCCAGCAGTCGACAGTTTGGAAACACCATATATTTT. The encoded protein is CASSRQFGNTIYF.

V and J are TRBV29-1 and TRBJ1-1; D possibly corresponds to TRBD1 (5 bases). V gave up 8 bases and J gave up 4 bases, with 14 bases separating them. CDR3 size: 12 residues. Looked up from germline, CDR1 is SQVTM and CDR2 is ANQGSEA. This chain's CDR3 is CSFSPGFTEAFF. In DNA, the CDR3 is TGCAGCTTTAGTCCAGGGTTCACTGAAGCTTTCTTT.

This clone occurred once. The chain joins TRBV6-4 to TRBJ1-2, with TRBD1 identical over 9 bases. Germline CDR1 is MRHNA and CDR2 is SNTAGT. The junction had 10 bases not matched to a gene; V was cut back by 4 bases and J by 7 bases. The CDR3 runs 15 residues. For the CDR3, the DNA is TGTGCCAGCAGTGGAATACAGGGGGCAATAACTGGCTACACCTTC. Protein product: CASSGIQGAITGYTF.

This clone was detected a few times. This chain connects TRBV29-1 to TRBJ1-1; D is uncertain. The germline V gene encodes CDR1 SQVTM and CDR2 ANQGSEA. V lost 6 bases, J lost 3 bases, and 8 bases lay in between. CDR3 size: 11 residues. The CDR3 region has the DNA TGCAGCGTCGCCACAGACACTGAAGCTTTCTTT. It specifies CSVATDTEAFF.

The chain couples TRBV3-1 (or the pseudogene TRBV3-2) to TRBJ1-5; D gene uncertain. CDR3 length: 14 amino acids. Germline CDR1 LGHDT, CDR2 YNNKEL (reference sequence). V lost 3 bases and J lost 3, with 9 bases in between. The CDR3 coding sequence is TGTGCCAGCAGCCACGGTGATGTCAATCAGCCCCAGCATTTT. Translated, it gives CASSHGDVNQPQHF.

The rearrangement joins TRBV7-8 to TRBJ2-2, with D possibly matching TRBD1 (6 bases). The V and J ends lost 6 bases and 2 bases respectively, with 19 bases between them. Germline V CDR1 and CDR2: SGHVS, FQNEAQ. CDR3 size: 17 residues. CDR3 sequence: CASRRSRQVGNTGELFF. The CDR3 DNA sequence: TGTGCCAGCAGAAGGTCGCGACAGGTTGGCAACACCGGGGAGCTGTTTTTT.

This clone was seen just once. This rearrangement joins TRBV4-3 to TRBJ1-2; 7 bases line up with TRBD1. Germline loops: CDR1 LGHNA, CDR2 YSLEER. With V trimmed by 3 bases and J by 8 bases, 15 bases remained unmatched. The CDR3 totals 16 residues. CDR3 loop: CASSQDLRGVAGGYTF. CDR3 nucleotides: TGCGCCAGCAGCCAGGACCTCAGGGGGGTTGCTGGGGGCTACACCTTC.

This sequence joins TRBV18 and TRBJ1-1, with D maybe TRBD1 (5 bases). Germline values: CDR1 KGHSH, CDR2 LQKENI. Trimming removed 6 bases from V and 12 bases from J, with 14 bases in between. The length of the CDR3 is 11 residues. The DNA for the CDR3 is TGTGCCAGCTCTCCCGGGGGGTTATCTTTCTTT. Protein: CASSPGGLSFF.

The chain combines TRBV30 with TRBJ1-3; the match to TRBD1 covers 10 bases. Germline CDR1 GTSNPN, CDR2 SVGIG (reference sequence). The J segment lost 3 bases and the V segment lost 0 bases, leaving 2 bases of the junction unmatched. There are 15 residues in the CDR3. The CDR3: CAWSVGQGSGNTIYF. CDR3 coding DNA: TGTGCCTGGAGTGTGGGACAGGGGAGTGGAAACACCATATATTTT.

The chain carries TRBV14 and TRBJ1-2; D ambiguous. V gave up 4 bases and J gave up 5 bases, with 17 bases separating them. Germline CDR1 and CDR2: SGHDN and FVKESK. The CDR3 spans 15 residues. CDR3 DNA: TGTGCCAGCAGCCCTATCCCGGGAGACCTGTATGGCTACACCTTC. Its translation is CASSPIPGDLYGYTF.

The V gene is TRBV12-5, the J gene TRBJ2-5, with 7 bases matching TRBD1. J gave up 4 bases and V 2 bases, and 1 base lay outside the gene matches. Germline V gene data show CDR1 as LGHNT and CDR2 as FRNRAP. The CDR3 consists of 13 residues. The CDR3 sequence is CASGLYRGETQYF. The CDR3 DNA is TGTGCTAGTGGTTTGTACAGGGGAGAGACCCAGTACTTC.

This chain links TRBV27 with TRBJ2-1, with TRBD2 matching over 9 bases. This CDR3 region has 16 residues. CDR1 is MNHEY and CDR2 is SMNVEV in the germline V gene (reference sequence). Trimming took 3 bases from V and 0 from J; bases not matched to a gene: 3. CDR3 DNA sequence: TGTGCCAGCAGTTTCCTAGCGGGGTTCTCCTACAATGAGCAGTTCTTC. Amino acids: CASSFLAGFSYNEQFF.

This chain's CDR3 is CATSRGTDAYEQYF. CDR3 coding DNA: TGTGCCACCAGCAGAGGAACAGACGCCTACGAGCAGTACTTC. The chain carries TRBV15 and TRBJ2-7, with D uncertain. Trimming stripped 1 base from V and 2 bases from J, with 9 bases between. Germline V CDR1 and CDR2: LNHNV, YYDKDF (reference sequence). The CDR3 is made up of 14 amino acids.

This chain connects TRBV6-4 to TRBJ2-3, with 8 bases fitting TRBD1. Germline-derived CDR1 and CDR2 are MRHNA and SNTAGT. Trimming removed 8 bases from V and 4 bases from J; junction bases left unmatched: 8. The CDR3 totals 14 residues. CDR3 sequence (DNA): TGTGCCAGCGGTCGGGACAGGTTGTCAGATACGCAGTATTTT. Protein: CASGRDRLSDTQYF.

The CDR3 region is CASRQGLTGELFF. In DNA form, the CDR3 reads TGTGCCAGCAGGCAGGGGCTCACCGGGGAGCTGTTTTTT. The chain is built from TRBV6-4 and TRBJ2-2; perhaps TRBD1 as D (6 bases). From germline, CDR1 is MRHNA and CDR2 SNTAGT. The CDR3 consists of 13 residues. V was shortened by 6 bases and J by 4 bases, with 9 bases between the two germline ends.

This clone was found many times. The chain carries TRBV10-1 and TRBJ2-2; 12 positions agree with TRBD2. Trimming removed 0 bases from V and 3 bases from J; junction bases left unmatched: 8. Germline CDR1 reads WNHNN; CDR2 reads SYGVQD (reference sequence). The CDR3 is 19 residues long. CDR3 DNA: TGCGCCAGCAGTGAGTCTTTTCCTAGCGGGGGGGCCGACACCGGGGAGCTGTTTTTT. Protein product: CASSESFPSGGADTGELFF.